This is a list of T cell receptor beta chains from one sample in a study of blood T cell repertoires in COVID-19. Method: immunoSEQ multiplex PCR; TCRdb's copy keeps in-frame clones and lacks some. This table holds some 140,000 clones, around 83% found once. What was sequenced was peripheral blood. Receptor source: an older woman with COVID-19, enrolled during active disease. The CDR3 runs from the conserved cysteine through the conserved F or W. Each record gives: D gene, clone size, J gene, V gene, CDR3 DNA, CDR3 protein. D genes are given only for firm matches. A row's size may be missing; if present it is once, few, many or a size class.

>TRBD1|.|TRBJ1-2|TRBV2
TGTGCCAGCAGTGAACCGGACAGGGGGCGCCTTGGCTACACCTTC
CASSEPDRGRLGYTF
>.|.|TRBJ1-5|TRBV6-5
TGTGCCAGCAGAGACAACAGGGTCGGAAATCAGCCCCAGCATTTT
CASRDNRVGNQPQHF
>TRBD1|.|TRBJ1-5|TRBV18
TGTGCCAGCTCATTGGACAGGGGAAAACAGCCCCAGCATTTT
CASSLDRGKQPQHF
>.|once|TRBJ1-5|TRBV6-2/TRBV6-3
TGTGCCAGCAGTAGAGGTTGGAATCAGCCCCAGCATTTT
CASSRGWNQPQHF
>.|.|TRBJ1-6|TRBV5-1
TGCGCCAGCAATCAGGGGACGGCTAATTCACCCCTCCACTTT
CASNQGTANSPLHF
>TRBD2|.|TRBJ2-7|TRBV6-1
TGTGCCAGCAGTGAGGCTCCAGGACTAGCATACGAGCAGTACTTC
CASSEAPGLAYEQYF
>.|.|TRBJ2-7|TRBV9
TGTGCCAGCAGCGTAGGTTCCGTTCGGGAGCAGTACTTC
CASSVGSVREQYF
>.|.|TRBJ1-5|TRBV24-1
TGTGCCACCTCATCCCGGGTATTCAATCAGCCCCAGCATTTT
CATSSRVFNQPQHF
>.|.|TRBJ1-1|TRBV19
TGTGCCAGTAGTATACAAGCGGAATCCACTGAAGCTTTCTTT
CASSIQAESTEAFF
>.|once|TRBJ1-5|TRBV7-8
TGTGCCAGCAGCTTAAGGTCGGGCAGCGGACAGCCCCAGCATTTT
CASSLRSGSGQPQHF
>.|.|TRBJ1-1|TRBV6-4
TGTGCCAGCAGGGCAGGGGCTGTCGACACTGAAGCTTTCTTT
CASRAGAVDTEAFF
>.|.|TRBJ2-5|TRBV5-4
TGTGCCAGCAGTTCGGGACCGGCAGAGGGGGCCCAGTACTTC
CASSSGPAEGAQYF
>.|.|TRBJ1-1|TRBV9
TGTGCCAGCAGCGTAATTTCCCAGGCTGAAGCTTTCTTT
CASSVISQAEAFF
>TRBD1|.|TRBJ1-5|TRBV19
TGTGCCAGTAGTCCCGGGGACAGGCAAAATCAGCCCCAGCATTTT
CASSPGDRQNQPQHF
>.|few|TRBJ1-3|TRBV14
TGTGCCAGCAGCCGCCAGGGTTTTGGAAACACCATATATTTT
CASSRQGFGNTIYF
>TRBD1|.|TRBJ1-1|TRBV7-3
TGTGCCAGCAGCTTAACAGGGGGCGTCTCTGAAGCTTTCTTT
CASSLTGGVSEAFF
>TRBD1|.|TRBJ1-1|TRBV12-3/TRBV12-4
TGTGCCAGCAGTTTTTCAGGGGGCACTGAAGCTTTCTTT
CASSFSGGTEAFF
>.|.|TRBJ1-1|TRBV29-1
TGCAGCGTTGTAAGGGGCCTGAACACTGAAGCTTTCTTT
CSVVRGLNTEAFF
>.|.|TRBJ1-4|TRBV5-1
TGCGCCAGCAGCGCAGACACAGGGAAAGGTGAAAAACTGTTTTTT
CASSADTGKGEKLFF
>TRBD1|.|TRBJ1-1|TRBV5-4
TGTGCCAGCAGCTTGGAGCACAGGGGGAACACTGAAGCTTTCTTT
CASSLEHRGNTEAFF
>TRBD1|.|TRBJ2-7|TRBV12-3/TRBV12-4
TGTGCCAGCGCGGGACAGGGAATCGAGCAGTACTTC
CASAGQGIEQYF
>.|.|TRBJ1-2|TRBV9
TGTGCCAGCACGGTCTCTACCTATGGCTACACCTTC
CASTVSTYGYTF
>.|.|TRBJ1-2|TRBV29-1
TGCAGCGTTGAAGTGAGCCGCGCTATGGGCTACACCTTC
CSVEVSRAMGYTF
>TRBD2|.|TRBJ2-1|TRBV5-4
TGTGCCAGCAGCGCGGGACTAGCGGGAGCCCTCAATGAGCAGTTCTTC
CASSAGLAGALNEQFF
>.|once|TRBJ1-2|TRBV6-5
TGTGCCAGCAGTTCAGGGGAAACTTGGGGCGGCTACACCTTC
CASSSGETWGGYTF
>.|.|TRBJ1-5|TRBV12-3/TRBV12-4
TGTGCCAGCAGTTTACAGGGATATCAGCCCCAGCATTTT
CASSLQGYQPQHF
>TRBD2|once|TRBJ2-7|TRBV7-3
TGTGCCAGCAGCTTAACTAGCGGGGCTTACGAGCAGTACTTC
CASSLTSGAYEQYF
>.|.|TRBJ1-1|TRBV5-1
TGCGCCAGCAGGGGGACATTCTCAAACACTGAAGCTTTCTTT
CASRGTFSNTEAFF
>.|.|TRBJ1-5|TRBV15
TGTGCCACCAGCAGAGACAGCGGGGGAAGGAGCAGCAATCAGCCCCAGCATTTT
CATSRDSGGRSSNQPQHF
>TRBD1|once|TRBJ2-1|TRBV19
TGTGCCAGTAGTGGGACAGGGAAGAATGAGCAGTTCTTC
CASSGTGKNEQFF
>TRBD1|.|TRBJ1-3|TRBV11-2
TGTGCCAGCAGCAAGGACAGGACTGGAAACACCATATATTTT
CASSKDRTGNTIYF
>TRBD1|.|TRBJ2-2|TRBV5-1
TGCGCCAGCAGCCAAAGGACAGGGGGCGGCTCCGGGGAGCTGTTTTTT
CASSQRTGGGSGELFF
>.|once|TRBJ1-4|TRBV3-1/TRBV3-2
TGTGCCAGCAGCCTCTCCGACAGTAACCAGAATGAAAAACTGTTTTTT
CASSLSDSNQNEKLFF
>.|.|TRBJ1-1|TRBV20-1
TGCAGTGCCTCTCGGGGAGGTGAAGCTTTCTTT
CSASRGGEAFF
>TRBD1|.|TRBJ1-1|TRBV19
TGTGCCAGCGGACAGGGGATGGCTGAAGCTTTCTTT
CASGQGMAEAFF
>.|.|TRBJ1-5|TRBV4-2
TGTGCCAGCAGCGCACAGGGAGATAGCAATCAGCCCCAGCATTTT
CASSAQGDSNQPQHF
>.|.|TRBJ1-4|TRBV28
TGTGCCAGCAGTCCGATACAGGGTTGGAATGAAAAACTGTTTTTT
CASSPIQGWNEKLFF
>.|.|TRBJ1-2|TRBV25-1
TGTGCCAGCAGTGAGGGGCAGGGTCGAGGCTACACCTTC
CASSEGQGRGYTF
>TRBD1|few|TRBJ2-7|TRBV2
TGTGCCAGCAACCAGGGGGCTGACGAGCAGTACTTC
CASNQGADEQYF
>TRBD1|.|TRBJ1-5|TRBV19
TGTGCCAGTAGTATGAGGACAGGGGGAAGTAATCAGCCCCAGCATTTT
CASSMRTGGSNQPQHF
>TRBD1|.|TRBJ2-7|TRBV11-3
TGTGCCAGCAGCTTCGCGACAGGGAGCTCCTACGAGCAGTACTTC
CASSFATGSSYEQYF
>.|.|TRBJ1-1|TRBV18
TGTGCCAGCTCACAAGGACAGATCACTGAAGCTTTCTTT
CASSQGQITEAFF
>TRBD1|.|TRBJ1-2|TRBV5-1
TGCGCCAGCAGCTTGAACTTTGGGGACAGAGCAGGAGGCTACACCTTC
CASSLNFGDRAGGYTF
>.|.|TRBJ1-5|TRBV5-1
TGCGCCAGCAGCTTGGGGGGAGGCAATCAGCCCCAGCATTTT
CASSLGGGNQPQHF
>TRBD1|.|TRBJ2-5|TRBV5-1
TGCGCCAGCAGCATGACTGGGACAGTGGGAGAGACCCAGTACTTC
CASSMTGTVGETQYF
>TRBD2|.|TRBJ2-1|TRBV7-3
TGTGCCAGCAGCTTAAACGGAGCGGGGGGGCGCAATGAGCAGTTCTTC
CASSLNGAGGRNEQFF
>TRBD1|.|TRBJ2-1|TRBV19
TGTGCCAGTAGTACTGGACAGGGGGCCTACAATGAGCAGTTCTTC
CASSTGQGAYNEQFF
>.|.|TRBJ2-5|TRBV6-5
TGTGCCAGCAGAGGGACTTCCTATCAAGAGACCCAGTACTTC
CASRGTSYQETQYF
>TRBD1|.|TRBJ1-1|TRBV3-1/TRBV3-2
TGTGCCAGCAGCTCTCGGGACAGATTGAACACTGAAGCTTTCTTT
CASSSRDRLNTEAFF
>TRBD1|.|TRBJ1-2|TRBV6-5
TGTGCCAGCAGCCTGGAGCGGAAGGGGGCGGGCGGCTACACCTTC
CASSLERKGAGGYTF
>.|.|TRBJ1-1|TRBV5-1
TGCGCCAGCAGCTGGGGCGGGGGGAACACTGAAGCTTTCTTT
CASSWGGGNTEAFF
>TRBD1|.|TRBJ2-1|TRBV11-2
TGTGCCAGCAGCTTAATAGGGACAGGGGGCTTTGAGCAGTTCTTC
CASSLIGTGGFEQFF
>TRBD1|.|TRBJ1-4|TRBV29-1
TGCAGCGGTGGACAGGGAAGGGAAAAACTGTTTTTT
CSGGQGREKLFF
>.|.|TRBJ1-3|TRBV18
TGTGCCAGCTCACCACTTCCCCCTCGGGGGGCGGATGGAAACACCATATATTTT
CASSPLPPRGADGNTIYF
>TRBD1|.|TRBJ1-4|TRBV7-2
TGTGCCAGCAGCAGAAGACAGGGGGGAGAAAAACTGTTTTTT
CASSRRQGGEKLFF
>TRBD1|once|TRBJ1-2|TRBV2
TGTGCCAGCGAGGAGGGGGCTGACTATGGCTACACCTTC
CASEEGADYGYTF
>TRBD2|.|TRBJ2-1|TRBV6-1
TGTGCCAGCAGTGAGTGGGGGACTACGAGCAATGAGCAGTTCTTC
CASSEWGTTSNEQFF
>TRBD2|.|TRBJ2-1|TRBV5-4
TGTGCCAGCAGCTCAGCCGGGACTAGCGGGGACAATGAGCAGTTCTTC
CASSSAGTSGDNEQFF
>.|.|TRBJ1-2|TRBV6-5
TGTGCCAACTCGGTCGGAGCCTACCCTCCCTTGGGCTACACCTTC
CANSVGAYPPLGYTF